This is a list of T cell receptor beta chains from one sample in a study of blood T cells in healthy people across ages. A single record per CDR3 protein comes from TCRdb applying MiXCR to the 5' RACE reads. This sample yields 750,000 to 950,000 distinct CDR3 sequences, of which approximately 32% are seen a single time; roughly 10% belongs to the top ten. A further study also used this sample, focusing on T cells of mothers and their children.

Sequencing used blood. The receptors stem from a woman aged 40-49 years in good health. CDR3s include the opening cysteine and the closing phenylalanine or tryptophan. D genes are given only for firm matches. Size is omitted from some rows. Given values are once, few, many or a class for expanded clones.

TGTGCCACCAGTCGAGGGACAGGGGGCAATGAGCAGTTCTTC	CATSRGTGGNEQFF	TRBD1	TRBV24-1	TRBJ2-1	few
TGTGCCAGCAGACCGGCGGGTAGCTCCTACAATGAGCAGTACTTC	CASRPAGSSYNEQYF	-	TRBV6-2/TRBV6-3	TRBJ2-7	-
TGTGCCAGCACCACAGAGGGCGGGGTGTTAGAGACCCAGTACTTC	CASTTEGGVLETQYF	-	TRBV6-6	TRBJ2-5	many
TGCGCCAACAGCCAACAACAGGGATGGGAAAACGTTCAGTACTTC	CANSQQQGWENVQYF	-	TRBV5-1	TRBJ2-4	-
TGCGCCAGCAGCCAAGAGGGACTAGCGGGGTTGTACCAAGAGACCCAGTACTTC	CASSQEGLAGLYQETQYF	TRBD2	TRBV4-1	TRBJ2-5	many
TGTGCCAGCAGCTTATTTGGGCTAGCGGGGGCCCCCGGGGCGCAGTATTTT	CASSLFGLAGAPGAQYF	TRBD2	TRBV7-3	TRBJ2-3	-
TGTGCCAGCACCCTGGGGGGAAGCTATGGCTACACCTTC	CASTLGGSYGYTF	-	TRBV12-3/TRBV12-4	TRBJ1-2	-
TGTGCCAGCAGCTTAGTAGGGAATAGCAATCAGCCCCAGCATTTT	CASSLVGNSNQPQHF	-	TRBV7-8	TRBJ1-5	many
TGTGCCAGCAGCCTAGGCCCCACGGAAGGCTACACCTTC	CASSLGPTEGYTF	-	TRBV7-3	TRBJ1-2	-
TGTGCCAGCAGTGAATGGGGACAGAGTGACTATGGCTACACCTTC	CASSEWGQSDYGYTF	TRBD1	TRBV25-1	TRBJ1-2	-
TGTGCCAGCAGTTCCGGGACTAGCCGTTATCTCAACTACGAGCAGTACTTC	CASSSGTSRYLNYEQYF	TRBD2	TRBV6-6	TRBJ2-7	-
TGTGCCAGCAGTGGGGGGTATTCCTACAATGAGCAGTTCTTC	CASSGGYSYNEQFF	-	TRBV2	TRBJ2-1	-
TGTGCCAGCATCAAACGGACTAGCGGGGGGGCGCGGACCGGGGAGCTGTTTTTT	CASIKRTSGGARTGELFF	TRBD2	TRBV28	TRBJ2-2	few
TGTGCCTCGGCACCCGGGACAGAGCAAGAGACCCAGTACTTC	CASAPGTEQETQYF	TRBD1	TRBV24-1	TRBJ2-5	many
TGCAGTGCTAGAGAAACGGTAGCGGGGGCCTACAATGAGCAGTTCTTC	CSARETVAGAYNEQFF	TRBD2	TRBV20-1	TRBJ2-1	-
TGTGCCAGCAGCCGCGGGACAGGGGACACTGAAGCTTTCTTT	CASSRGTGDTEAFF	TRBD1	TRBV3-1	TRBJ1-1	many
TGTGCCAGCAGCCAATTCCCAGGGATTGCCGGGGAGCTGTTTTTT	CASSQFPGIAGELFF	-	TRBV3-1	TRBJ2-2	-
TGCGCCAGCAGCTTGTGGACAGGGTCCTCCTACAATGAGCAGTTCTTC	CASSLWTGSSYNEQFF	TRBD1	TRBV5-1	TRBJ2-1	few
TGCGCCAGCAGCTTGGAAGGGGACACCTACAATGAGCAGTTCTTC	CASSLEGDTYNEQFF	-	TRBV5-1	TRBJ2-1	few
TGTGCCAGCAGCTTAGATATATGGCGGGGAATTGACATTCAGTACTTC	CASSLDIWRGIDIQYF	-	TRBV11-2	TRBJ2-4	-
TGCAGTGCTAGAGGACACAGGGAAAGCACAGATACGCAGTTTTTT	CSARGHRESTDTQFF	-	TRBV20-1	TRBJ2-3	-
TGTGCCTGGAACAAGAAAGGGGGCGGGGCCGGGGAGCTGTTTTTT	CAWNKKGGGAGELFF	-	TRBV30	TRBJ2-2	once
TGTACCAGCAGTGAAACAGTACTAACTAACTATGGCTACACCTTC	CTSSETVLTNYGYTF	-	TRBV2	TRBJ1-2	-
TGTGCCAGCAGTCCCCTGGCTAGCGGGGGAATAGCGCAAGAGACCCAGTACTTC	CASSPLASGGIAQETQYF	TRBD2	TRBV12-3/TRBV12-4	TRBJ2-5	-
TGTGCCAGCAGCCAAGTCGGGGCCTCCTACGAGCAGTACTTC	CASSQVGASYEQYF	-	TRBV4-2	TRBJ2-7	many
TGCGCCAGCACCAACCCCGGCGTGGGGAACTATGGCTACACCTTC	CASTNPGVGNYGYTF	-	TRBV5-1	TRBJ1-2	few
TGTGCCAGCACTCAAGGGGCAGTCCTTATGGAAAAACTGTTTTTT	CASTQGAVLMEKLFF	-	TRBV11-2	TRBJ1-4	few
TGTGCCAGCAGTTTAGGGCAGGGGTCCTTCTACACCTTC	CASSLGQGSFYTF	-	TRBV12-3/TRBV12-4	TRBJ1-2	-
TGTGCCAGCAGCCTTGACCTCCGAGAGACCCAGTACTTC	CASSLDLRETQYF	-	TRBV9	TRBJ2-5	-
TGCGCCAGCACCGTCCACTACGAGCAGTACTTC	CASTVHYEQYF	-	TRBV10-2	TRBJ2-7	many
TGTGCCAGCTCACCACCAGGGGTTACCAGGCCCCTCCACTTT	CASSPPGVTRPLHF	-	TRBV18	TRBJ1-6	-
TGTGCCAGCTCCGAACTGGGACAGGGGGCTGTTAACTATGGCTACACCTTC	CASSELGQGAVNYGYTF	TRBD1	TRBV18	TRBJ1-2	-
TGTGCCAGCAGCGTAGGGACAGCTGACCCTCGGGACACTGAAGCTTTCTTT	CASSVGTADPRDTEAFF	-	TRBV9	TRBJ1-1	once
TGTGCCACCAGTGACCACCCCTGGAACAGGGAGCAGGGAGAGACCCAGTACTTC	CATSDHPWNREQGETQYF	-	TRBV24-1	TRBJ2-5	few
TGTGCCAGCTCAAAACAGCGGGGTCCTTACGAGCAGTACTTC	CASSKQRGPYEQYF	TRBD2	TRBV6-5	TRBJ2-7	-
TGTGCCAGCAGCCTCGGGACGGCTGATCAGCCCCAGCAGTTT	CASSLGTADQPQQF	-	TRBV5-6	TRBJ1-5	-
TGTGCCAGCAGCGCGAAGTGGACAGGGAGGGATGGCTACACCTTC	CASSAKWTGRDGYTF	TRBD1	TRBV27	TRBJ1-2	many
TGTGCCATCAGTGAGTCGTCAGTGCCCTTATCATCGGGTGGCTACACCTTC	CAISESSVPLSSGGYTF	-	TRBV10-3	TRBJ1-2	-
TGTGCCAGCAGCTTTTCTATCGGGGAGCTGTTTTTT	CASSFSIGELFF	-	TRBV11-2	TRBJ2-2	-
TGTGCCAGCAGCCCCCGCGGCGGGACAGGACGATCCTACGAGCAGTACTTC	CASSPRGGTGRSYEQYF	TRBD1	TRBV27	TRBJ2-7	many
TGTGCCAGCAGGACAGGGATAGAACAGCCCCAGCATTTT	CASRTGIEQPQHF	TRBD1	TRBV28	TRBJ1-5	-
TGTGCCAGCAGACTAGCGGGAAGCACAGATGCGCAGTATTTT	CASRLAGSTDAQYF	TRBD2	TRBV28	TRBJ2-3	-
TGTGCCAGCAGCTTAGAGAGGGGGATCTCCTACAATGAGCAGTTCTTC	CASSLERGISYNEQFF	-	TRBV7-9	TRBJ2-1	-
TGCGCCAGCAGCCGCGGGGGCGATCATGGCTACACCTTC	CASSRGGDHGYTF	-	TRBV5-1	TRBJ1-2	few
TGTGCCAGTAGTGTAGCGGGGACCAATGAGCAGTTCTTC	CASSVAGTNEQFF	TRBD2	TRBV19	TRBJ2-1	many
TGCGCCAGCAGAAGATCCGGGGCTGGGGCCAACGTCCTGACTTTC	CASRRSGAGANVLTF	-	TRBV5-1	TRBJ2-6	-